These T cell receptor beta chains were read from a single sample in a study of EBV T-cell therapy then PD-1 blockade in nasopharyngeal carcinoma. The repertoire was sequenced with immunoSEQ multiplex PCR; TCRdb's copy has only in-frame clones and lacks some. The sample lists roughly 17,000 clones; approximately 83% were seen once. These receptors' targets are unknown. The sequenced sample was CD8+ T cells from blood, obtained at day 0 from a patient whose treatment included autologous EBV-specific T cells and nivolumab. These receptors were obtained from a man aged 35-49 years with nasopharyngeal carcinoma. The CDR3 runs from the conserved cysteine through the conserved F or W. Each record gives: V gene, J gene, CDR3 length, CDR3 protein.

TRBV6-4	TRBJ2-1	13	CASSDSGRDEQFF
TRBV27	TRBJ2-7	17	CASSLSGPLTDSYEQYF
TRBV28	TRBJ2-7	13	CASSPGGGYEQYF
TRBV15	TRBJ2-1	15	CATSMRTGEFNEQFF
TRBV29-1	TRBJ2-1	16	CSVEGDRGLFDNEQFF
TRBV6-4	TRBJ2-1	16	CASSDSGGGGAAEQFF
TRBV6-5	TRBJ1-4	15	CASALSGSLGEKLFF
TRBV13	TRBJ1-2	14	CASSLTGGAYGYTF
TRBV7-6	TRBJ1-2	14	CASTLGQPGDGYTF
TRBV5-6	TRBJ2-2	13	CASSVLAVRELFF